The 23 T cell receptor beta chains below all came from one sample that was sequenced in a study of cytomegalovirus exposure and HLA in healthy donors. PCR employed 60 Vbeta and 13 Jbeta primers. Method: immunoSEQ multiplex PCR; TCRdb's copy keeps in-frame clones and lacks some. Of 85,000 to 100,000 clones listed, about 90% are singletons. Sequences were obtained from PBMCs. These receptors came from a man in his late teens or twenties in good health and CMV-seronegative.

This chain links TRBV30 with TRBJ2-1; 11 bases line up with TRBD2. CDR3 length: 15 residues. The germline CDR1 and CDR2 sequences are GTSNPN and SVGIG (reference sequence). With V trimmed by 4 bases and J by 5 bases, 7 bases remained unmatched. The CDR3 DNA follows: TGTGCCTGGACAAGGACTAGCGGGTCCAACAATGAGCAGTTCTTC. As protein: CAWTRTSGSNNEQFF.

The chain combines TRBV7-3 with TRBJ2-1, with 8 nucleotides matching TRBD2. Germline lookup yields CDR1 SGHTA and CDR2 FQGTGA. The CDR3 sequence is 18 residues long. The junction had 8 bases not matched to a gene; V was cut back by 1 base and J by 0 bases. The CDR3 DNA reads TGTGCCAGCAGCTTAAACCCTGGGACTAGGGGCTCCTACAATGAGCAGTTCTTC. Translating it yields CASSLNPGTRGSYNEQFF.

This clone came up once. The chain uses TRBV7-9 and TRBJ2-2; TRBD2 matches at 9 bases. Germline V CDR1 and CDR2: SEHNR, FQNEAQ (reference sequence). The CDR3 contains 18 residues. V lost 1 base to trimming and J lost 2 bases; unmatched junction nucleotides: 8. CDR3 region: CASSLERLLAGNTGELFF. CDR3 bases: TGTGCCAGCAGCTTAGAGCGCTTGCTAGCGGGAAACACCGGGGAGCTGTTTTTT.

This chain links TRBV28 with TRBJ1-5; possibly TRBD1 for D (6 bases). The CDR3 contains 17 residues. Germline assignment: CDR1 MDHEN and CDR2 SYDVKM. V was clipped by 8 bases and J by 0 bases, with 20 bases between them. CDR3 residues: CASLQPWTAYSNQPQHF. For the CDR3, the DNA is TGTGCCAGCCTACAGCCCTGGACAGCATATAGCAATCAGCCCCAGCATTTT.

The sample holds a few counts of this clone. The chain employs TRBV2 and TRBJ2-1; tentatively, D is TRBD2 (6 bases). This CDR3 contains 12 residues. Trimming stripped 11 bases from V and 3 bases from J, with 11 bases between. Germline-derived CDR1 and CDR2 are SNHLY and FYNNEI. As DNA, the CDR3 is TGTGCCGACAGACTAGACTACAATGAGCAGTTCTTC. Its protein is CADRLDYNEQFF.

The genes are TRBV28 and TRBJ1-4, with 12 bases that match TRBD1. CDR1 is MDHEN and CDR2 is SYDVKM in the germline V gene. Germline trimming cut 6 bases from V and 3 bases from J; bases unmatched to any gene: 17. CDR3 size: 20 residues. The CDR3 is CASSLLRSGTGGVANEKLFF. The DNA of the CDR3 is TGTGCCAGCAGCCTACTAAGATCCGGGACAGGGGGCGTAGCTAATGAAAAACTGTTTTTT.

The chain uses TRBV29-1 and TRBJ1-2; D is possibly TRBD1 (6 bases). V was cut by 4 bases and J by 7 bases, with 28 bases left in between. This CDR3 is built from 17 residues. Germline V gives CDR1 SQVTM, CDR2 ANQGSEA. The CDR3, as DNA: TGCAGCGTTGGGGGGGGGTGGACACCAGATTCGGGGGCTGGCTACACCTTC. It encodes CSVGGGWTPDSGAGYTF.

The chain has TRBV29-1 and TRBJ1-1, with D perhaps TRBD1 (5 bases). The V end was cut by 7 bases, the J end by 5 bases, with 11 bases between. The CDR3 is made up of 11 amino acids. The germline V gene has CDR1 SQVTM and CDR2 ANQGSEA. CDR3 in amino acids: CSAAGLTEAFF. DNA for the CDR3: TGCAGCGCCGCAGGGTTAACTGAAGCTTTCTTT.

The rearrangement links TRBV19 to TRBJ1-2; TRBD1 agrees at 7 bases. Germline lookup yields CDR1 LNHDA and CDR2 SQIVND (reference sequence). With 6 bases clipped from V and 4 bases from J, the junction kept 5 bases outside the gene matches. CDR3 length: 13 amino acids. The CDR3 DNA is TGTGCCAGTAGGGCACGGGACAGCTATGGCTACACCTTC. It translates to CASRARDSYGYTF.

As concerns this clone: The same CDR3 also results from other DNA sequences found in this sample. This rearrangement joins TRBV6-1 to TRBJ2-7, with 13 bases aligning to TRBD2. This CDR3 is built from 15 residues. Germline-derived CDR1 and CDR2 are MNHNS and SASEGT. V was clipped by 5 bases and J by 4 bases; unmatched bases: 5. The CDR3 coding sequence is TGTGCCAGCAGTCGCGGGACTAGCGGGACATACGAGCAGTACTTC. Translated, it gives CASSRGTSGTYEQYF.

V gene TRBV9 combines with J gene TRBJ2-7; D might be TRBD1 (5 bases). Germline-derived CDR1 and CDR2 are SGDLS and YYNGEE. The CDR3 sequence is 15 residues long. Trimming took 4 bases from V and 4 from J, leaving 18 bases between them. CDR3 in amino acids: CASSPGRARQYEQYF. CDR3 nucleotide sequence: TGTGCCAGCAGCCCCGGACGGGCTAGACAGTACGAGCAGTACTTC.

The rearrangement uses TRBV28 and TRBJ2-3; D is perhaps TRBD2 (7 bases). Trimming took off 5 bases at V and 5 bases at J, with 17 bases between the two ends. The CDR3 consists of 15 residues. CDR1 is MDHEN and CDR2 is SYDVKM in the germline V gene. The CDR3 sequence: CASSPRGGPKDTQYF. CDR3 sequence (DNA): TGTGCCAGCAGTCCGAGGGGGGGACCCAAAGATACGCAGTATTTT. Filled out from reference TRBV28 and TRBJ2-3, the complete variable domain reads DVKVTQSSRYLVKRTGEKVFLECVQDMDHENMFWYRQDPGLGLRLIYFSYDVKMKEKGDIPEGYSVSREKKERFSLILESASTNQTSMYLCASSPRGGPKDTQYFGPGTRLTVL.

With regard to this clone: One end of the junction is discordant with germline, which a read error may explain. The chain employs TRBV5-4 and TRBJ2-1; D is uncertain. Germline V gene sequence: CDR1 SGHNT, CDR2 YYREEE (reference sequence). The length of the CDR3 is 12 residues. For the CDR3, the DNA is TGTGCCAGCAGCTCGGTTTTTGGGCAGCAGCTCTTC. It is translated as CASSSVFGQQLF.

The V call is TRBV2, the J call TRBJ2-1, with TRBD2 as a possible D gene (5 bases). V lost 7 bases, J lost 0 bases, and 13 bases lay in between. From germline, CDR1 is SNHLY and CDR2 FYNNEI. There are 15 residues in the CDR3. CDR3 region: CASKRVQSSYNEQFF. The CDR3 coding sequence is TGTGCCAGCAAGAGGGTGCAGAGCTCCTACAATGAGCAGTTCTTC.

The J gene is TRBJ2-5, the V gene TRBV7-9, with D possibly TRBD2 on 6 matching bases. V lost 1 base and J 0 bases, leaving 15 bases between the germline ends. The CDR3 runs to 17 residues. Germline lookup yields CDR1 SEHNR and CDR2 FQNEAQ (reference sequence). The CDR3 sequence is CASSLVGGAPDQETQYF. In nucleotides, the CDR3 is TGTGCCAGCAGCTTAGTGGGGGGTGCACCCGACCAAGAGACCCAGTACTTC.

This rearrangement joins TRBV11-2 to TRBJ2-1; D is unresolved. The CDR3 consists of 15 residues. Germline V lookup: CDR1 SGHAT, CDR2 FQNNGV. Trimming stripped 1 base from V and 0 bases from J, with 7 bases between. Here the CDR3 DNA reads TGTGCCAGCAGCTTAGTAGCTGCCTCCTACAATGAGCAGTTCTTC. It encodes CASSLVAASYNEQFF.

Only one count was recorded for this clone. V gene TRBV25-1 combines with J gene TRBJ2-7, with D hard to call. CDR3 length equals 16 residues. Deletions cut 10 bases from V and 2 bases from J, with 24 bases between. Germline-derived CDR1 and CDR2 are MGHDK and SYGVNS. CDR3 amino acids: CATSNRFPLSTYEQYF. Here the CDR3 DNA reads TGTGCCACGAGCAACAGATTCCCCCTATCCACCTACGAGCAGTACTTC.

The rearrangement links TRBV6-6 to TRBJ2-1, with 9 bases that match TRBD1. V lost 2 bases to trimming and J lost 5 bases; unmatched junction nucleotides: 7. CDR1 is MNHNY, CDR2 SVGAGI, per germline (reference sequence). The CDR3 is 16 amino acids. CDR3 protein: CASSYRGTGYDNEQFF. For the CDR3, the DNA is TGTGCCAGCAGTTACCGCGGGACAGGGTACGACAATGAGCAGTTCTTC.

Written as DNA, the CDR3 is TGTGCCTGGACCAAAAGACAGGGCTTGACTGGAAACACCATATATTTT. As protein: CAWTKRQGLTGNTIYF. The rearrangement joins TRBV30 to TRBJ1-3; 7 bases are shared with TRBD1. The CDR3 sequence is 16 residues long. Germline V gene data show CDR1 as GTSNPN and CDR2 as SVGIG (reference sequence). Trimming removed 4 bases from V and 2 bases from J; junction bases left unmatched: 11.

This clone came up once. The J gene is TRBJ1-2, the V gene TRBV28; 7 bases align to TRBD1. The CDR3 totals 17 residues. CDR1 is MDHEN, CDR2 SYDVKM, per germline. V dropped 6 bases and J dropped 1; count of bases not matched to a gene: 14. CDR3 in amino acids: CASRFIRDSTFNYGYTF. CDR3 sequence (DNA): TGTGCCAGCAGATTTATCCGGGACAGCACCTTTAACTATGGCTACACCTTC.

CDR3 region: CASSLWRGGSNNEQFF. The CDR3 coding sequence is TGTGCCAGCAGTTTATGGAGAGGGGGCAGCAACAATGAGCAGTTCTTC. The rearrangement uses TRBV28 and TRBJ2-1; 7 nucleotides line up with TRBD1. The CDR3 has 16 residues. The V and J ends lost 0 bases and 5 bases, in that order; junction bases with no gene match: 7. Per germline, CDR1 MDHEN and CDR2 SYDVKM.

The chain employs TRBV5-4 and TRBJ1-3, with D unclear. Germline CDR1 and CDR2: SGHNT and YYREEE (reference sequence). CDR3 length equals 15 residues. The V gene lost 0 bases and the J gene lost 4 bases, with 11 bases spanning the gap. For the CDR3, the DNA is TGTGCCAGCAGCTTGGCTGGAGGACTAGGAAACACCATATATTTT. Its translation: CASSLAGGLGNTIYF.

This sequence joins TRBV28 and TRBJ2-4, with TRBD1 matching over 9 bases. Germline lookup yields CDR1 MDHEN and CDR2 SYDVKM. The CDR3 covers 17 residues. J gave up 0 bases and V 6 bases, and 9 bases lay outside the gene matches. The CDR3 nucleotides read TGTGCCAGCAGCAAAAGGGGGACAGGGAAAGCCAAAAACATTCAGTACTTC. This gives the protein CASSKRGTGKAKNIQYF.